A single TCR beta chain is shown here with its context. TCRdb's table, derived via immunoSEQ multiplex PCR, lists solely in-frame clones and lacks some. The sample lists some 150,000 clones; approximately 95% were seen once. The data were taken from a study of T cell responses to AZD1222 COVID-19 vaccine. The ends were cut back, 3 bases at V and 8 bases at J, with 17 bases in the middle. Germline V gives CDR1 SGDLS, CDR2 YYNGEE. The CDR3 loop spans 14 amino acids. The sample here was peripheral blood, taken on day 0 of MenACWY control vaccination. The clonotype originates from an adult in good health. The chain combines TRBV9 with TRBJ2-5; D is possibly TRBD1 (5 bases). Here the CDR3 reads CASSAGPIGDTQYF. The CDR3 DNA reads as TGTGCCAGCAGCGCAGGGCCTATTGGGGATACCCAGTACTTC.